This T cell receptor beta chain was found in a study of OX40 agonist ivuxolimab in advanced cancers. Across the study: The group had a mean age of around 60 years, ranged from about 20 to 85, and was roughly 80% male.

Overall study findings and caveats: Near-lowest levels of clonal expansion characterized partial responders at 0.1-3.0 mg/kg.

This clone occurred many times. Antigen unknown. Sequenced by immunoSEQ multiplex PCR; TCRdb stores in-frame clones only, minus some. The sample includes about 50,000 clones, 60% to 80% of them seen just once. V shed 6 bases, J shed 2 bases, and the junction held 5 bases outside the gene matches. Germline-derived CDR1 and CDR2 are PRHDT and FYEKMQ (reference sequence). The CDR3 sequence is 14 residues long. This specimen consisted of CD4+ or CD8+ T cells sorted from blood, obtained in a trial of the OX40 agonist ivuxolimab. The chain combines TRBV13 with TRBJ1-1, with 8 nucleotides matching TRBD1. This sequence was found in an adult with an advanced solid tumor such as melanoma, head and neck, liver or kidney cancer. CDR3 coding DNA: TGTGCCAGCAGGAGGACAGGGACCAACACTGAAGCTTTCTTT. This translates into CASRRTGTNTEAFF.